Sequencing of this TCR beta chain was carried out in a study of CD8 T cells in ankylosing spondylitis (TCRdb year 2017). In the study overall: The study set out to find disease-linked TCR variants by profiling T cell receptor beta repertoires in ankylosing spondylitis patients and healthy donors. The whole study cohort included over 85 healthy donors and 25 ankylosing spondylitis patients. Peripheral blood was sampled, and synovial fluid was additionally collected from ankylosing spondylitis patients.

TCRdb shows the sequencer as Illumina HiSeq 2500. Quantitative 5'-RACE with molecular barcodes was the method used to prepare the TCR beta libraries. The authors processed their data as follows. Disease-linked TCR variants were identified with a new computational method built on a probabilistic model of VDJ rearrangement. Through fastp at Q25 and MiXCR, TCRdb rebuilt clones from the public reads, retaining in-frame beta chains. Rows with one shared CDR3 protein collapse into an entry with the most common genes and DNA. The authors' filters were not applied to this entry. The sample records about 120,000 distinct CDR3 sequences, roughly 13% of which are singletons. About 3% of the sample belongs to the ten largest clones. The investigation overall reported the following: The disease-linked clones were reported as significantly enriched in matched synovial fluid samples from ankylosing spondylitis patients. Some motif variants had previously been reported in the synovial fluid and blood of reactive arthritis patients, which suggests shared mechanisms of disease initiation. Blood from ankylosing spondylitis patients appeared to be characterized by a TCR beta motif composed of eight or nine highly homologous amino acid variants. In peripheral blood, the disease-linked clones were found at relatively low frequencies and had a CD8+ phenotype.

CDR1 and CDR2, per the germline V gene, are MDHEN and SYDVKM. Spanning cysteine to phenylalanine, the CDR3 consists of 12 amino acids. The CDR3 DNA has 36 bases and is translated from base 1. Trimming costs V 5 bases and J 8 bases, and their ends lie 12 bases apart. This clonotype was detected a few times. Its specific antigen is unknown. Base qualities were left out, and no much larger clone turns up one base away. The chain uses TRBV28 and TRBJ1-2; the D gene is perhaps TRBD1, from 6 matching bases. The sample was blood, either unsorted or a sorted T cell fraction (not recorded which). This sequence originates from a female donor with ankylosing spondylitis or in good health (not recorded which). The base sequence is TGTGCCAGCAGTGTGTGGAGGGGGGGCTACACCTTC. It encodes CASSVWRGGYTF.